A selection of T cell receptor beta chains follows, all from one sample in a study of T cell responses to AZD1222 COVID-19 vaccine. TCRdb's copy holds only in-frame clones and misses some; the assay was immunoSEQ multiplex PCR. The repertoire holds about 110,000 clones, with roughly 87% as singletons. Sequenced material: peripheral blood, taken on day 0 of AZD1222 vaccination. These receptor sequences come from an adult in good health. The CDR3 runs from the conserved cysteine through the conserved F or W. Each record gives: J gene, clone size, V gene, D gene, CDR3 protein, CDR3 DNA. A D gene is named only where the DNA matches it firmly. A clone size is listed for some rows: how often the clone was seen (once, few, many), or a class if it is expanded.

TRBJ2-1 - TRBV7-3 - CASSRTTSSYNEQFF TGTGCCAGCAGCCGAACAACGAGCTCCTACAATGAGCAGTTCTTC
TRBJ1-4 - TRBV28 - CASSLRAAGNEKLFF TGTGCCAGCAGTTTAAGGGCAGCGGGGAATGAAAAACTGTTTTTT
TRBJ2-7 once TRBV21-1 - CASSSAPASALRSYEQYF TGTGCCAGCAGCTCTGCTCCGGCTAGCGCCCTTAGGAGCTACGAGCAGTACTTC
TRBJ1-6 few TRBV19 - CASSLGISDRTPLHF TGTGCCAGTAGTTTGGGGATCTCTGACAGGACGCCCCTCCACTTT
TRBJ2-1 - TRBV19 - CASSIYGGIENEQFF TGTGCCAGTAGTATTTACGGCGGGATAGAAAATGAGCAGTTCTTC
TRBJ2-2 - TRBV15 - CATSRDPPRDINTGELFF TGTGCCACCAGCAGAGATCCCCCCCGGGACATAAACACCGGGGAGCTGTTTTTT
TRBJ1-1 - TRBV5-1 - CASSLVGGRTEAFF TGCGCCAGCAGCTTGGTCGGGGGGCGCACTGAAGCTTTCTTT
TRBJ1-1 - TRBV19 - CASSLEVNTEAFF TGTGCCAGTTCGCTCGAGGTGAACACTGAAGCTTTCTTT
TRBJ2-7 - TRBV7-9 - CASSRNSYEQYF TGTGCCAGCAGCCGAAACTCCTACGAGCAGTACTTC
TRBJ2-3 - TRBV4-3 - CASSQDTSSTPQYF TGCGCCAGCAGCCAAGATACCTCCAGTACTCCCCAGTATTTT
TRBJ2-3 - TRBV6-4 TRBD2 CASSDSASGIIDTQYF TGTGCCAGCAGTGACTCGGCTAGCGGGATCATAGATACGCAGTATTTT
TRBJ1-2 - TRBV7-2 - CASRYNTDPYGYTF TGTGCCAGCAGGTATAACACGGACCCCTATGGCTACACCTTC
TRBJ2-7 - TRBV4-2 TRBD1 CASSQVRRGGLSYEQYF TGTGCCAGCAGCCAAGTTAGGAGAGGGGGCCTCTCCTACGAGCAGTACTTC
TRBJ2-5 - TRBV14 TRBD2 CASSQDLAGGETQYF TGTGCCAGCAGCCAAGACCTAGCGGGGGGTGAGACCCAGTACTTC
TRBJ2-7 - TRBV12-5 - CAMDTETHTNLPYEQYF TGTGCTATGGACACGGAAACTCATACTAACCTACCCTACGAGCAGTACTTC
TRBJ2-5 few TRBV5-6 - CASSLRVDGQETQYF TGTGCCAGCAGCCTCCGGGTGGACGGCCAAGAGACCCAGTACTTC
TRBJ2-3 - TRBV2 - CASTLRGSSSTDTQYF TGTGCCAGCACCCTGCGGGGATCCTCTAGCACAGATACGCAGTATTTT
TRBJ2-2 medium-sized TRBV7-3 TRBD1 CASSFTGGRNTGELFF TGTGCCAGCAGCTTTACAGGGGGCCGGAACACCGGGGAGCTGTTTTTT
TRBJ1-2 - TRBV3-1/TRBV3-2 TRBD1 CASSRGTGGTYGYTF TGTGCCAGCAGCCGCGGGACAGGGGGCACGTATGGCTACACCTTC
TRBJ2-7 medium-sized TRBV14 TRBD2 CASSPKAGTSGRVEQYF TGTGCCAGCAGCCCCAAAGCCGGGACTAGCGGGAGGGTCGAGCAGTACTTC
TRBJ1-5 - TRBV5-5 - CASSLSPGSNQPQHF TGTGCCAGCAGCTTGTCGCCAGGGAGCAATCAGCCCCAGCATTTT
TRBJ2-1 - TRBV7-3 - CASSPGGEQFF TGTGCCAGCAGCCCCGGGGGAGAGCAGTTCTTC
TRBJ2-2 - TRBV5-1 TRBD1 CASSLRTGGTGELFF TGCGCCAGCAGCTTGAGGACAGGGGGCACCGGGGAGCTGTTTTTT
TRBJ1-3 once TRBV11-2 - CASSVAAGGIGNTIYF TGTGCCAGCAGCGTTGCAGCCGGGGGAATTGGAAACACCATATATTTT
TRBJ2-5 - TRBV23-1 TRBD2 CASSRSLPKRDGQETQYF TGCGCCAGCAGTCGTTCGCTCCCCAAGCGGGACGGCCAAGAGACCCAGTACTTC
TRBJ2-7 - TRBV28 TRBD1 CASTRTGGGYEQYF TGTGCCAGCACCAGGACAGGGGGCGGGTACGAGCAGTACTTC
TRBJ2-7 - TRBV6-6 TRBD2 CASSYSPGGAGEQYF TGTGCCAGCAGTTACTCGCCGGGGGGGGCTGGCGAGCAGTACTTC
TRBJ1-2 - TRBV2 TRBD1 CASTPVGQGLDYGYTF TGTGCCAGCACCCCCGTCGGACAGGGTTTGGACTATGGCTACACCTTC
TRBJ1-4 - TRBV7-3 TRBD1 CASSLGTGSNEKLFF TGTGCCAGCAGCCTGGGGACAGGGAGTAATGAAAAACTGTTTTTT
TRBJ1-2 - TRBV29-1 - CSVELRGRGYTF TGCAGCGTTGAGCTGAGGGGTCGGGGCTACACCTTC
TRBJ2-1 few TRBV18 - CASSPPSNEQFF TGTGCCAGCTCACCACCGAGCAATGAGCAGTTCTTC
TRBJ2-5 - TRBV18 TRBD1 CASSPSTGEKTQYF TGTGCCAGCTCACCGTCGACAGGGGAAAAGACCCAGTACTTC
TRBJ1-1 - TRBV18 - CASSPRARTNTEAFF TGTGCCAGCTCACCACGGGCAAGAACGAACACTGAAGCTTTCTTT
TRBJ2-7 - TRBV11-2 TRBD2 CASSLVVGGTSGSFEQYF TGTGCCAGCAGCTTAGTAGTTGGCGGGACTAGCGGGAGTTTTGAGCAGTACTTC
TRBJ1-5 - TRBV28 TRBD1 CASRYGQVGNQPQHF TGTGCCAGCAGATACGGACAGGTGGGAAATCAGCCCCAGCATTTT
TRBJ2-1 - TRBV30 TRBD2 CAWSWTSGSYNEQFF TGTGCCTGGAGTTGGACTAGCGGGAGTTACAATGAGCAGTTCTTC
TRBJ1-5 - TRBV28 - CATRGAGGNQPQHF TGTGCTACACGTGGGGCAGGGGGCAATCAGCCCCAGCATTTT
TRBJ1-3 - TRBV28 - CASSLREEGGNTIYF TGTGCCAGCAGCCTCCGGGAAGAAGGTGGAAACACCATATATTTT
TRBJ2-1 - TRBV3-1/TRBV3-2 TRBD1 CASSQSTGYSYNEQFF TGTGCCAGCAGCCAATCGACAGGGTATTCCTACAATGAGCAGTTCTTC
TRBJ2-3 - TRBV3-1/TRBV3-2 - CASSQDQLTDTQYF TGTGCCAGCAGCCAAGATCAGTTGACAGATACGCAGTATTTT
TRBJ1-5 - TRBV19 TRBD1 CASSIDRTGAGQPQHF TGTGCCAGTAGTATAGACCGAACAGGGGCTGGGCAGCCCCAGCATTTT
TRBJ1-2 - TRBV5-4 TRBD1 CASSLGAGGSNYGYTF TGTGCCAGCAGCTTGGGGGCAGGGGGCTCTAACTATGGCTACACCTTC
TRBJ2-7 - TRBV9 - CASSPRTVYRQYF TGTGCCAGCAGCCCCCGGACGGTCTATCGGCAGTACTTC
TRBJ1-5 - TRBV28 TRBD1 CASSLVGQGNNQPQHF TGTGCCAGCAGTTTAGTCGGACAGGGGAACAATCAGCCCCAGCATTTT
TRBJ2-3 - TRBV5-1 TRBD2 CASSLRGGRGIDTQYF TGCGCCAGCAGCTTGCGAGGCGGGAGAGGAATAGATACGCAGTATTTT
TRBJ1-5 - TRBV7-8 TRBD1 CASSLDRKGANQPQHF TGTGCCAGCAGCTTAGATAGGAAGGGGGCTAATCAGCCCCAGCATTTT
TRBJ1-6 - TRBV28 TRBD1 CASRSEGARLSNSPLHF TGTGCCAGCAGGAGTGAGGGGGCGCGCCTCTCTAATTCACCCCTCCACTTT
TRBJ1-2 once TRBV9 - CASSPGTTRDGYTF TGTGCCAGCAGCCCCGGGACAACCCGGGATGGCTACACCTTC
TRBJ2-1 - TRBV6-6 TRBD2 CASIPGLAYNEQFF TGTGCCAGCATCCCGGGACTAGCCTACAATGAGCAGTTCTTC